Below are 26 T cell receptor beta chains sequenced from a single sample in a study of lung T cells in sarcoidosis with Löfgren's syndrome. TCRdb reanalysed the reads using MiXCR and keeps one entry per CDR3 protein. The sample records several thousand distinct CDR3 sequences, 15% to 20% being singletons. Material for sequencing was CD4+ T cells from bronchoalveolar lavage. The receptors stem from a human donor with sarcoidosis (Löfgren's syndrome or another form), or a control subject (not recorded which).

This clonotype has ten or more counts. The genes are TRBV7-8 and TRBJ1-5; no clear D gene. Trimming pared 0 bases from V and 3 bases from J, leaving 6 bases between. The CDR3 has 14 residues. Looked up from germline, CDR1 is SGHVS and CDR2 is FQNEAQ. CDR3 in amino acids: CASSLAGPNQPQHF. CDR3 DNA: TGTGCCAGCAGCTTAGCGGGTCCCAATCAGCCCCAGCATTTT.

This clonotype rates as medium-sized. V is TRBV24-1 and J is TRBJ1-2, with TRBD1 matching over 7 bases. Germline assignment: CDR1 KGHDR and CDR2 SFDVKD. V gave up 6 bases and J gave up 8 bases; unmatched junction bases: 8. The CDR3 is 13 amino acids. The CDR3 region is CATSYKGAEGYTF. The CDR3 DNA is TGTGCCACCAGTTACAAGGGGGCGGAGGGCTACACCTTC.

This chain uses TRBV11-3 with TRBJ2-7; 10 bases map to TRBD1. The length of the CDR3 is 12 residues. Unmatched junction bases numbered 4, after V lost 5 bases and J lost 9 bases. Germline V gives CDR1 SGHNT, CDR2 YENEEA. Here the CDR3 DNA reads TGTGCCAGCAGCACGGGACAGGGGAGGCAGTACTTC. Translating it yields CASSTGQGRQYF.

Points on this clonotype: With a much larger clone just one base away, this may be a read error. CDR3 amino acids: CASSPRGQGSTDTRYF. CDR3 nucleotide sequence: TGTGCCAGCTCACCACGAGGACAGGGGAGCACAGATACGCGGTATTTT. The chain has TRBV18 and TRBJ2-3; 9 bases line up with TRBD1. CDR1 KGHSH and CDR2 LQKENI come from the germline V gene. The CDR3 contains 16 residues. The full variable domain, in which reference TRBV18 and TRBJ2-3 provide the parts outside the CDR3, is NAGVMQNPRHLVRRRGQEARLRCSPMKGHSHVYWYRQLPEEGLKFMVYLQKENIIDESGMPKERFSAEFPKEGPSILRIQQVVRGDSAAYFCASSPRGQGSTDTRYFGPGTRLTVL.

This clonotype was picked up many times. The V call is TRBV2, the J call TRBJ1-2; D not resolved. The CDR3 is 13 residues long. Germline CDR1 reads SNHLY; CDR2 reads FYNNEI. V shed 1 base and J shed 2 bases, with 5 bases lying between them. CDR3 in DNA: TGTGCCAGCAGTGAAGACGGGAACTATGGCTACACCTTC. It is translated as CASSEDGNYGYTF.

This clonotype came up many times. The chain joins TRBV11-2 to TRBJ2-6; no definite D call. Germline V lookup: CDR1 SGHAT, CDR2 FQNNGV. V lost 2 bases, J lost 3 bases, and 11 bases lay in between. This CDR3 is built from 16 residues. In DNA form, the CDR3 reads TGTGCCAGCAGCTTAAACCCGCCGGGTGGGGCCAACGTCCTGACTTTC. Amino acid sequence: CASSLNPPGGANVLTF.

This clonotype turned up a few times. This sequence may be a read error, since a much larger clone differs from it by one base. This rearrangement joins TRBV10-3 to TRBJ1-2; 11 bases align to TRBD1. CDR1 ENHRY and CDR2 SYGVKD come from the germline V gene. This CDR3 has 16 residues. V trimming: 4 bases; J trimming: 4 bases; junction bases outside the gene matches: 8. The CDR3 bases are TGTGCCATCAGTGGGTCCGGGACAGGGGGAAGCTATGGCTACACCTTC. It translates to CAISGSGTGGSYGYTF.

This chain connects TRBV10-3 to TRBJ2-2; 7 bases match TRBD1. Germline V CDR1 and CDR2: ENHRY, SYGVKD. The V segment lost 7 bases and the J segment 7 bases; nucleotides outside the gene matches: 18. CDR3 length equals 17 residues. The CDR3 region has the DNA TGTGCCATCATCCAGCGTCTCCCCGGGACAGAACACGGGGAGCTGTTTTTT. This encodes CAIIQRLPGTEHGELFF.

Details on this clonotype: Mismatch with germline at one junction end may stem from a read error. The chain carries TRBV3-1 and TRBJ2-7; D call uncertain. The CDR3 extends over 13 amino acids. Germline CDR1 and CDR2: LGHDT and YNNKEL (reference sequence). CDR3 sequence: CACSNEPIYEQYF. The DNA of the CDR3 is TGCGCCTGCAGCAATGAACCGATCTACGAGCAGTACTTC.

This clonotype is classed as medium-sized. The chain recombines TRBV4-1 with TRBJ2-1, with TRBD2 matching over 13 bases. V dropped 0 bases and J dropped 4; count of bases not matched to a gene: 3. Germline CDR1 MGHRA, CDR2 YSYEKL. The CDR3 loop spans 17 amino acids. The CDR3 loop reads CASSQDGTSGIYNEQFF. The CDR3 nucleotides are TGCGCCAGCAGCCAAGATGGGACTAGCGGGATATACAATGAGCAGTTCTTC.

By its share, this clonotype is medium-sized. The V gene is TRBV6-1, the J gene TRBJ1-5; D possibly corresponds to TRBD1 (6 bases). Looked up from germline, CDR1 is MNHNS and CDR2 is SASEGT. The CDR3 has 12 residues. V was cut by 10 bases and J by 4 bases, with 11 bases left in between. The CDR3 bases are TGTGCCACTGGACAGCCGAATCAGCCCCAGCATTTT. Its protein is CATGQPNQPQHF.

In its sample, this clonotype ranks as medium-sized. The chain joins TRBV6-6 to TRBJ2-1, with D maybe TRBD1 (5 bases). Trimming stripped 0 bases from V and 3 bases from J, with 12 bases between. Looked up from germline, CDR1 is MNHNY and CDR2 is SVGAGI (reference sequence). The CDR3 length is 16 residues. The CDR3 sequence is CASSYSQGLFYNEQFF. The DNA for the CDR3 is TGTGCCAGCAGTTACTCCCAGGGCCTTTTCTACAATGAGCAGTTCTTC.

This clonotype has a count of ten or more. The rearrangement links TRBV28 to TRBJ1-5; D is possibly TRBD1 (5 bases). Looked up from germline, CDR1 is MDHEN and CDR2 is SYDVKM. The CDR3 extends over 15 amino acids. V was pared by 1 base and J by 9 bases, with 16 bases between. The CDR3 bases are TGTGCCAGCAGTTTATTAGGGGTAGACGTGTGGCCCCAGCATTTT. It codes for CASSLLGVDVWPQHF.

This clonotype is categorized as medium-sized. This chain joins TRBV6-1 and TRBJ2-7; tentative D call: TRBD1 (6 bases). The V and J ends lost 6 bases and 5 bases respectively, with 20 bases between them. The germline gives CDR1 MNHNS, CDR2 SASEGT. There are 15 residues in the CDR3. The CDR3 DNA reads TGTGCCAGCAGCCGAGCAACAGGGCGACCAAACGAGCAGTACTTC. As protein: CASSRATGRPNEQYF.

This clonotype occurred many times. The V call is TRBV30, the J call TRBJ1-1; possibly TRBD1 for D (6 bases). This CDR3 has 14 amino acids. Per germline, CDR1 GTSNPN and CDR2 SVGIG (reference sequence). Trimming cost V 1 base and J 0 bases, with 9 bases left between them. As DNA, the CDR3 is TGTGCCTGGAGTGCGAGGGGGATGAACACTGAAGCTTTCTTT. This codes for CAWSARGMNTEAFF.

This clonotype occurred many times. The rearrangement uses TRBV4-1 and TRBJ2-1, with D perhaps TRBD1 (6 bases). The length of the CDR3 is 18 residues. V was trimmed by 3 bases and J by 0 bases, leaving 18 bases between them. Germline assignment: CDR1 MGHRA and CDR2 YSYEKL. CDR3 sequence reads: CASSHPSDRTHSYNEQFF. CDR3 DNA: TGCGCCAGCAGCCACCCTTCCGACAGGACGCACTCCTACAATGAGCAGTTCTTC.

Comment on this clonotype: The junction departs from the called germline gene at one end, perhaps through a read error. This chain links TRBV5-1 with TRBJ2-1, with 11 bases aligning to TRBD2. CDR3 size: 16 residues. Looked up from germline, CDR1 is SGHRS and CDR2 is YFSETQ. Written as DNA, the CDR3 is TGCGCCAGCAGCTTCACACTAGCGGGAGCCTACAATGAGCAGCTCTTC. Its protein product is CASSFTLAGAYNEQLF.

On this clonotype itself: This may arise from a read error, as a much more abundant clone is one base away. V and J are TRBV7-2 and TRBJ2-3, with no clear D. V lost 3 bases and J 10 bases, leaving 20 bases between the germline ends. This CDR3 comprises 15 residues. Germline CDR1 and CDR2: SGHTA and FQGNSA. The CDR3 loop is CASSLSSLYTDAQYF. Here the CDR3 DNA reads TGTGCCAGCAGCTTGAGCAGCTTATACACGGATGCGCAGTATTTT. Supplemented by reference TRBV7-2 and TRBJ2-3, the full variable domain reads GAGVSQSPSNKVTEKGKDVELRCDPISGHTALYWYRQSLGQGLEFLIYFQGNSAPDKSGLPSDRFSAERTGGSVSTLTIQRTQQEDSAVYLCASSLSSLYTDAQYFGPGTRLTVL.

This clonotype appeared many times. The chain has TRBV20-1 and TRBJ2-7; no reliable D call. CDR3 length equals 13 residues. Trimming cost V 3 bases and J 3 bases, with 12 bases left between them. Germline CDR1 reads DFQATT; CDR2 reads SNEGSKA (reference sequence). CDR3 amino acids: CSASSPPSYEQYF. The CDR3 DNA sequence: TGCAGTGCTAGTAGTCCCCCGAGCTACGAGCAGTACTTC.

This clonotype is judged medium-sized. The chain carries TRBV6-1 and TRBJ2-1, with 14 bases aligning to TRBD2. Germline lookup yields CDR1 MNHNS and CDR2 SASEGT. The CDR3 consists of 16 residues. V lost 6 bases and J lost 7; bases outside the gene matches: 8. CDR3 amino acids: CASRHTGTSGGNEQFF. The CDR3 DNA sequence: TGTGCCAGCAGACATACCGGGACTAGCGGGGGAAATGAGCAGTTCTTC.

The chain combines TRBV5-1 with TRBJ2-3, with TRBD2 matching over 9 bases. This CDR3 is built from 15 residues. Germline V gives CDR1 SGHRS, CDR2 YFSETQ. The trim removed 2 bases at V and 1 base at J, leaving 2 bases unmatched. As DNA, the CDR3 is TGCGCCAGCAGCTTAGCGGGAGGTCGCACAGATACGCAGTATTTT. Its translation: CASSLAGGRTDTQYF.

This clonotype was detected ten times or more. The genes are TRBV6-6 and TRBJ1-5; TRBD1 is a possible D gene (6 bases). Trimming took 2 bases from V and 5 from J, leaving 10 bases between them. Germline loops: CDR1 MNHNY, CDR2 SVGAGI (reference sequence). The CDR3 loop spans 14 amino acids. The DNA of the CDR3 is TGTGCCAGCAGTTACGGGGGGCAGCATCAGCCCCAGCATTTT. This sequence encodes CASSYGGQHQPQHF.

As regards this clonotype: This CDR3 is missing its conserved last phenylalanine or tryptophan, likely due to a read error. The chain recombines TRBV6-2 or TRBV6-3 with TRBJ1-1; 8 bases fit TRBD1. Per germline, CDR1 MNHEY and CDR2 SVGEGT. CDR3 length: 14 residues. Trimming at V came to 9 bases and at J to 5 bases, leaving 11 bases not matched to a gene. CDR3 residues: CASSKGQGRTEAFS. The CDR3 DNA is TGTGCCAGTAGTAAAGGACAGGGAAGAACTGAAGCTTTCTCT.

This clonotype was detected a few times. This could be a read error, since a much larger clone is one nucleotide away. The V call is TRBV5-4, the J call TRBJ1-2; D is perhaps TRBD1 (5 bases). This CDR3 comprises 13 residues. Germline loops: CDR1 SGHNT, CDR2 YYREEE (reference sequence). CDR3 protein: CASSFEGYYGYAF. CDR3 coding DNA: TGTGCCAGCAGCTTCGAGGGGTACTATGGCTACGCCTTC.

There are many counts of this clonotype. The chain links TRBV7-2 to TRBJ2-3; 7 bases are a match to TRBD1. V lost 4 bases and J lost 0; bases outside the gene matches: 4. The germline gives CDR1 SGHTA, CDR2 FQGNSA. This CDR3 spans 15 amino acids. The CDR3 loop reads CASSSRGSSTDTQYF. DNA of the CDR3: TGTGCCAGCAGCTCCAGGGGGTCTAGCACAGATACGCAGTATTTT.

This clonotype showed up many times. The chain employs TRBV5-1 and TRBJ1-1, with D possibly being TRBD1 (5 bases). Deletions cut 0 bases from V and 2 bases from J, with 14 bases between. CDR3 length: 16 residues. CDR1 SGHRS and CDR2 YFSETQ come from the germline V gene. The CDR3: CASSLEVGPINTEAFF. The CDR3 nucleotides are TGCGCCAGCAGCTTGGAGGTGGGACCGATAAACACTGAAGCTTTCTTT. The whole variable domain, filled in from reference TRBV5-1 and TRBJ1-1, reads KAGVTQTPRYLIKTRGQQVTLSCSPISGHRSVSWYQQTPGQGLQFLFEYFSETQRNKGNFPGRFSGRQFSNSRSEMNVSTLELGDSALYLCASSLEVGPINTEAFFGQGTRLTVV.